This record looks at one T cell receptor (beta chain) sequence and its context. Original handling: Researchers report that nucleated cell counts were estimated from reference gene primer amplification. Measured with immunoSEQ multiplex PCR; TCRdb has only the in-frame clones, and not every one. Clonal size and the V and J genes are those of that table, whereas D and trimming came from the DNA. The table shows 200,000 to 250,000 clones, with roughly 89% occurring only once. The source of the sample is a study of blood T cell repertoires in COVID-19. Study-level information: T cells, B-cell-depleted T cells, or PBMCs supplied cDNA or gDNA.

Residents of approximately 25 US areas, aged about 18 to 89 years, made up the participants. Within 2 weeks of study entry, exposed participants had contacted a PCR-confirmed or clinician-diagnosed COVID-19 case. V shed 5 bases and J shed 0 bases, with 14 bases lying between them. Germline V gives CDR1 SEHNR, CDR2 FQNEAQ (reference sequence). The CDR3 is 15 residues long. The receptor was isolated from a man under 40 who had been exposed to COVID-19. J is TRBJ2-7 and V is TRBV7-9; the D gene is possibly TRBD2 (6 bases). The sequencing input was PBMCs or T cells enriched from blood (not recorded which). The CDR3 region is CASSRDLRDSYEQYF. DNA for the CDR3: TGTGCCAGCAGCCGTGACTTGCGGGACTCCTACGAGCAGTACTTC.